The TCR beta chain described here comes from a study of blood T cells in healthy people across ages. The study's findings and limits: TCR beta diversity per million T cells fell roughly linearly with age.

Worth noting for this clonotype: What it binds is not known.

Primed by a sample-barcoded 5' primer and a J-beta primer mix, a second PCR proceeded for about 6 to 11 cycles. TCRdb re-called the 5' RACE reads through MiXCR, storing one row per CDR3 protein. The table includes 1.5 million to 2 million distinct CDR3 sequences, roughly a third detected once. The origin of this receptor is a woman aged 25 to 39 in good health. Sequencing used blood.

CDR3 residues: CASSWGQGKGSPLHF. In nucleotides, the CDR3 is TGCGCCAGCAGCTGGGGACAGGGAAAGGGTTCACCCCTCCACTTT. The rearrangement joins TRBV5-1 to TRBJ1-6; 9 bases match TRBD1. This CDR3 comprises 15 residues. Germline V lookup: CDR1 SGHRS, CDR2 YFSETQ. Losses at the gene ends were 3 bases for V and 9 bases for J; bases not matched to a gene: 7. The whole variable domain, filled in from reference TRBV5-1 and TRBJ1-6, reads KAGVTQTPRYLIKTRGQQVTLSCSPISGHRSVSWYQQTPGQGLQFLFEYFSETQRNKGNFPGRFSGRQFSNSRSEMNVSTLELGDSALYLCASSWGQGKGSPLHFGNGTRLTVT.